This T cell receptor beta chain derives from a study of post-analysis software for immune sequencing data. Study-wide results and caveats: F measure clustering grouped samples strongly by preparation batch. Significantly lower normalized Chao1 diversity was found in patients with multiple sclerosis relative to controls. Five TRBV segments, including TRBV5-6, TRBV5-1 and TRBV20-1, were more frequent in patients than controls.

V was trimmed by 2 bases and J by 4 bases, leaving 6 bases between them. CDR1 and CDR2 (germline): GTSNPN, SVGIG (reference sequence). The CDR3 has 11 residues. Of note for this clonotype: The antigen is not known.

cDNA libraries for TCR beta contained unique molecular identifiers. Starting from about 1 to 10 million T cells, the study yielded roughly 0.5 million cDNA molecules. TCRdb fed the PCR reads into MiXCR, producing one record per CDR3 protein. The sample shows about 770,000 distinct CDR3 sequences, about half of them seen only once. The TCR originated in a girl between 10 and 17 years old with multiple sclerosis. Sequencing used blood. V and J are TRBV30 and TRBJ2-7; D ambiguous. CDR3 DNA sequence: TGTGCCTGGAGTTCCTCGTACGAGCAGTACTTC. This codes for CAWSSSYEQYF.